These T cell receptor beta chains were read from a single sample in a study of regulatory T cells in long-lasting Graves disease. TCRdb reanalysed the multiplex PCR reads using MiXCR and keeps one entry per CDR3 protein. The sample consists of over 450,000 distinct CDR3 sequences, around 12% of them appearing once. These records were also assigned to another study, of T cells in Graves' hyperthyroidism and ophthalmopathy.

This specimen consisted of peripheral blood mononuclear cells (PBMCs), obtained at new diagnosis, from a patient treated with antithyroid drugs. These receptors were obtained from a woman aged 25 to 39 with Graves disease. The CDR3 runs from the conserved cysteine through the conserved F or W.

>TRBV19
CASSPLLEYTQYF
>TRBV20-1
CSARDFRGNQPQHF
>TRBV18
CASSGQETNEKLFF
>TRBV5-1
CASSFSRDEKLFF
>TRBV18
CASSPMGFWDEQYF
>TRBV2
CASSPNRDRREYF
>TRBV19
CASSIAGFSGVKNYNYGYTF
>TRBV7-3
CASSTRQGTYNEQFF
>TRBV5-1
CASSRGDLMNTEAFF
>TRBV11-3
CASSFFGGGNEQFF
>TRBV3-1
CASSQEGRGLGGNTIYF
>TRBV28
CASSYRGRAGYTF
>TRBV12-3/TRBV12-4
CASRARPMGEKLFF
>TRBV7-9
CASSFGSRGINEQFF
>TRBV5-8
CASSDIRDGYTF
>TRBV30
CAWSRGGAYNEQFF
>TRBV5-1
CASSLGYQGVTEKLFF
>TRBV2
CASSDRTGANVLTF
>TRBV20-1
CSAGTGGRNQPQHF
>TRBV2
CASRALAGGFNEQFF
>TRBV27
CASSLQRGAKNIQYF
>TRBV2
CASSEAVTGANYGYTF
>TRBV6-2/TRBV6-3
CASSSIIHEQFF
>TRBV6-1
CASSPVGGGSYEQYF
>TRBV2
CASRPGLVSYEQYF
>TRBV4-3
CASSQGSFYEQYF
>TRBV27
CASGTAYNEQFF
>TRBV12-3/TRBV12-4
CASSAGTVIYEQYF
>TRBV5-5
CASRQLMTAYEQYF
>TRBV10-3
CAISEFGNTIYF
>TRBV19
CASSGLPVGTDTQYF
>TRBV7-9
CASSFQGNEQYF
>TRBV7-2
CASSRTGAPNTEAFF
>TRBV29-1
CSVEDRQGYNEQFF
>TRBV14
CASSHLLREEDGYTF
>TRBV28
CASSLLAGDQETQYF
>TRBV12-3/TRBV12-4
CASSPQAATDTQYF
>TRBV9
CASSPLEGGTEAFF
>TRBV30
CAWSGQGGEKLFF
>TRBV2
CASSGRREAVNEQFF